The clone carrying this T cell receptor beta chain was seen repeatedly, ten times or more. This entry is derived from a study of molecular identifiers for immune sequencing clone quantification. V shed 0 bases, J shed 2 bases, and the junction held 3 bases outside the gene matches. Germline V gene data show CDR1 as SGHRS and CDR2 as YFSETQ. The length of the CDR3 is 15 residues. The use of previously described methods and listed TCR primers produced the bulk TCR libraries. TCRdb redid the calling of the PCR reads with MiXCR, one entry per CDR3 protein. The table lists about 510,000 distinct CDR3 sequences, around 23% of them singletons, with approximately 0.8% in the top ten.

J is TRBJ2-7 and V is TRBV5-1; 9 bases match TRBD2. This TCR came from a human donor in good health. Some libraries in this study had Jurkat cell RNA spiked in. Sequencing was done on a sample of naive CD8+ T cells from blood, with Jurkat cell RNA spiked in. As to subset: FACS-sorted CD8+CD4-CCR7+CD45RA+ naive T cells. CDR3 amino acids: CASSLEREVTYEQYF. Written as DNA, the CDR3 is TGCGCCAGCAGCTTGGAGCGGGAGGTAACCTACGAGCAGTACTTC.